The T cell receptor beta chain under discussion was sequenced for a study of blood T cell repertoires in COVID-19 (dated by TCRdb to 2018 to 2020). Regarding the study in general: Samples from collaborators originated in the United States, Italy and Spain and spanned both the acute and convalescent phases of COVID-19. The material from the prospective study consisted of cDNA or gDNA derived from T cells, B-cell-depleted T cells, or PBMCs. Deeply sampled blood TCRbeta repertoires from subjects exposed to, actively infected with, or recovered from COVID-19 were included in the dataset. The repertoires were released in a freely available public database intended as a resource for research on the immune response to SARS-CoV-2. The samples were drawn from two sources: the first 160 participants of the ongoing ImmuneRACE study, and 1,254 subjects contributed by 6 global collaborators. A de-identified subject ID, COVID-19 status, age in years and sex were almost always included in the sample metadata. HLA class I and class II types, where available, came from metadata supplied by the sample provider rather than from assay-based typing.

The paper as a whole reports these results and caveats: The amount of clinical and demographic metadata varied by source and participant and was provided uncurated.

The immunoSEQ Assay, a bias-controlled multiplex PCR, was used to amplify TCRbeta CDR3 regions from genomic DNA. The authors processed their data as follows. The number of nucleated cells in each sample was estimated from the amplification of reference gene primers within the assay. Sequence reads were collapsed and filtered to measure the absolute abundance of every unique TCRbeta CDR3 rearrangement. For each sample, productive Simpson clonality was calculated by taking the square root of Simpson's diversity index across productive rearrangements. Here the immuneACCESS table is served through TCRdb, limited to in-frame sequences with V and J called. Missing clones are a known gap in these copies; in checked studies unresolved V genes cover under half, and the rest lacks a known reason. From that table come the V and J calls and clone size; the DNA was used to work out D and trimming. The sample table contains more than 200,000 clones; only one count was recorded for about 80% of them. 2% to 3% of the sample belongs to the ten largest clones.

A note on this clone: Its antigen has not been determined. The record has no base qualities; no much larger clone is one base away.

Each collaborating institution followed its own protocols to collect whole blood in K2EDTA tubes. Collaborator samples were shipped for TCRbeta analysis as frozen whole blood, isolated PBMCs, or DNA extracted from either sample type. As encoded in the germline V gene, CDR1 is SNHLY while CDR2 is FYNNEI. The CDR3 measures 13 amino acids from cysteine to phenylalanine. The only DNA kept is the CDR3, 39 bases in frame from the first base. V lost 11 bases and J lost 6 bases; the stretch between them is 19 bases long. Specimen: peripheral blood. The rearranged chain carries TRBV2 and TRBJ1-1, with a weak D call of TRBD1 (6 bases match). This sequence was found in a middle-aged woman with active or convalescent COVID-19. The CDR3 region has the sequence CAGKQGEFPEAFF. The DNA reads as follows: TGTGCCGGCAAACAGGGAGAGTTTCCTGAAGCTTTCTTT.